The 32 T cell receptor beta chains below come from one sample, sequenced in a study of cytomegalovirus exposure and HLA in healthy donors. The PCR employed 60 Vbeta primers together with 13 Jbeta primers. TCRdb's table, derived via immunoSEQ multiplex PCR, lists solely in-frame clones and lacks some. The table has under 250,000 clones, less than 85% seen once. The sample was PBMCs. The receptors originated from a man younger than 35 in good health and CMV-seronegative.

This clone was counted a few times. This chain connects TRBV4-2 to TRBJ2-5, with 16 bases lining up with TRBD2. From germline, CDR1 is LGHNA and CDR2 YNFKEQ. CDR3 length equals 18 residues. The ends lost 3 bases at V and 5 bases at J; junction bases unmatched: 9. The CDR3 bases are TGTGCCAGCAGCCACGCGGGACTAGCGGGAGGGCGGGGGGAGACCCAGTACTTC. Translating gives CASSHAGLAGGRGETQYF.

This chain joins TRBV6-5 and TRBJ2-5, with D possibly matching TRBD2 (7 bases). From germline, CDR1 is MNHEY and CDR2 SVGAGI. The CDR3 consists of 15 residues. V was trimmed by 5 bases and J by 4 bases, leaving 17 bases between them. CDR3 in DNA: TGTGCCAGCAGTGGAGGCGGGGGCGACGGAGAGACCCAGTACTTC. Amino acids: CASSGGGGDGETQYF.

This clone was picked up one time. V and J are TRBV5-4 and TRBJ1-2, with D uncertain. CDR3 length: 14 residues. V was pared by 1 base and J by 4 bases, with 11 bases between. Germline-derived CDR1 and CDR2 are SGHNT and YYREEE (reference sequence). The CDR3 spells CASSLMSHPYGYTF. CDR3 nucleotide sequence: TGTGCCAGCAGCTTGATGAGTCACCCCTATGGCTACACCTTC.

The chain joins TRBV7-9 to TRBJ1-2, with D uncertain. The germline V gene has CDR1 SEHNR and CDR2 FQNEAQ (reference sequence). The CDR3 extends over 14 amino acids. With 5 bases removed from V and 0 bases from J, the gap between germline ends came to 10 bases. For the CDR3, the DNA is TGTGCCAGCAGCCCCGGCGGAGCTAACTATGGCTACACCTTC. As protein: CASSPGGANYGYTF.

The rearrangement uses TRBV10-3 and TRBJ2-1; 7 nucleotides line up with TRBD1. Germline CDR1 is ENHRY and CDR2 is SYGVKD. Unmatched junction bases numbered 11, after V lost 4 bases and J lost 5 bases. The CDR3 runs 16 residues. The CDR3 protein is CAISVLGGFQDNEQFF. The CDR3 coding sequence is TGTGCCATCAGTGTCCTAGGGGGCTTTCAGGACAATGAGCAGTTCTTC.

The chain uses TRBV27 and TRBJ1-3; D call uncertain. The CDR3 totals 15 residues. The germline CDR1 and CDR2 sequences are MNHEY and SMNVEV (reference sequence). Trimming removed 7 bases at V and 9 bases at J, with 22 bases between. The CDR3 protein is CASKLNGQTPSTIYF. The CDR3 DNA is TGTGCCAGCAAATTAAATGGGCAAACCCCTTCCACCATATATTTT.

This clone was seen once. The J gene is TRBJ1-4, the V gene TRBV5-1; D gene ambiguous. Trimming stripped 3 bases from V and 0 bases from J, with 9 bases between. The CDR3 has 15 amino acids. Germline lookup yields CDR1 SGHRS and CDR2 YFSETQ. CDR3 bases: TGCGCCAGCAGCTCGTACGGTGCAACTAATGAAAAACTGTTTTTT. Protein product: CASSSYGATNEKLFF.

This rearrangement joins TRBV19 to TRBJ2-7, with 9 positions matching TRBD1. This CDR3 region has 15 residues. The germline V gene has CDR1 LNHDA and CDR2 SQIVND (reference sequence). After removal of 3 bases from V and 3 bases from J, the junction contained 6 bases not matched to a gene. The CDR3 coding sequence is TGTGCCAGTAGTATGGGAGGGACAGGGATCTACGAGCAGTACTTC. Translated: CASSMGGTGIYEQYF.

The rearrangement links TRBV7-9 to TRBJ1-4, with 9 bases that match TRBD1. Germline CDR1 is SEHNR and CDR2 is FQNEAQ (reference sequence). With V trimmed by 6 bases and J by 8 bases, 7 bases remained unmatched. The CDR3 is made up of 14 amino acids. The DNA of the CDR3 is TGTGCCAGCAGTCAGGGACAGGGTTGGGAAAAACTGTTTTTT. Protein sequence: CASSQGQGWEKLFF.

This chain uses TRBV2 with TRBJ1-2; no firm D call. Germline V lookup: CDR1 SNHLY, CDR2 FYNNEI. The CDR3 sequence is 13 residues long. Between the trimmed V and J ends, which lost 6 bases and 7 bases, there was a span of 15 bases. CDR3 sequence: CASSPMGFGGYTF. As DNA, the CDR3 is TGTGCCAGCAGCCCTATGGGCTTTGGTGGCTACACCTTC.

The rearrangement links TRBV11-2 to TRBJ1-6, with 8 bases fitting TRBD1. V was clipped by 5 bases and J by 7 bases; unmatched bases: 7. This CDR3 has 15 residues. Germline loops: CDR1 SGHAT, CDR2 FQNNGV. CDR3 nucleotides: TGTGCCAGCAGCCTCAGGGGGCCGGGGAATTCACCCCTCCACTTT. It codes for CASSLRGPGNSPLHF. Complete variable domain (other parts from reference TRBV11-2 and TRBJ1-6): EAGVAQSPRYKIIEKRQSVAFWCNPISGHATLYWYQQILGQGPKLLIQFQNNGVVDDSQLPKDRFSAERLKGVDSTLKIQPAKLEDSAVYLCASSLRGPGNSPLHFGNGTRLTVT.

In this sample, this clone turned up once. CDR3 nucleotide sequence: TGTGCCAGCAGTGAAGTTCTTCCCCCCTCGGGGTACGAGCAGTACTTC. Protein: CASSEVLPPSGYEQYF. The rearrangement uses TRBV6-1 and TRBJ2-7; tentatively, D is TRBD2 (5 bases). Germline-derived CDR1 and CDR2 are MNHNS and SASEGT. This CDR3 comprises 16 residues. V was shortened by 1 base and J by 4 bases, with 17 bases between the two germline ends.

The chain is built from TRBV7-3 and TRBJ1-1; possible D gene TRBD1, 6 bases. The germline gives CDR1 SGHTA, CDR2 FQGTGA. Trimming took 4 bases from V and 4 from J, leaving 16 bases between them. The length of the CDR3 is 15 residues. CDR3 sequence: CASSSHRGGITEAFF. The CDR3 nucleotides are TGTGCCAGCAGCTCCCATAGGGGGGGGATCACTGAAGCTTTCTTT.

V gene TRBV18 combines with J gene TRBJ2-6; the match to TRBD1 covers 10 bases. The ends lost 3 bases at V and 1 base at J; junction bases unmatched: 6. The germline V gene encodes CDR1 KGHSH and CDR2 LQKENI. The CDR3 extends over 18 amino acids. CDR3 sequence reads: CASSPVWTGGSGANVLTF. CDR3 nucleotide sequence: TGTGCCAGCTCACCGGTGTGGACAGGGGGATCTGGGGCCAACGTCCTGACTTTC.

The gene calls are TRBV7-3 and TRBJ2-7; TRBD1 is a possible D gene (6 bases). V was clipped by 5 bases and J by 4 bases, with 12 bases between them. CDR1 is SGHTA, CDR2 FQGTGA, per germline. The CDR3 spans 13 residues. DNA of the CDR3: TGTGCCAGCAGCCAGGGGAAAAGGTACGAGCAGTACTTC. It codes for CASSQGKRYEQYF.

The V and J genes are TRBV30 and TRBJ1-3, with D uncertain. V was trimmed by 4 bases and J by 0 bases, leaving 10 bases between them. Germline V gene sequence: CDR1 GTSNPN, CDR2 SVGIG (reference sequence). The CDR3 runs to 14 residues. The CDR3 sequence: CAWNWYNSGNTIYF. DNA of the CDR3: TGTGCCTGGAACTGGTATAACTCTGGAAACACCATATATTTT. Full variable domain (missing parts from reference TRBV30 and TRBJ1-3): SQTIHQWPATLVQPVGSPLSLECTVEGTSNPNLYWYRQAAGRGLQLLFYSVGIGQISSEVPQNLSASRPQDRQFILSSKKLLLSDSGFYLCAWNWYNSGNTIYFGEGSWLTVV.

The chain recombines TRBV7-2 with TRBJ2-7; D remains ambiguous. This CDR3 has 12 residues. Trimming took 2 bases from V and 2 from J, leaving 4 bases between them. The V gene's germline CDR1 is SGHTA and CDR2 FQGNSA. The CDR3 DNA reads as TGTGCCAGCAGCTTATGGCCCTACGAGCAGTACTTC. Protein product: CASSLWPYEQYF.

The chain employs TRBV4-1 and TRBJ1-2; no definite D call. The CDR3 spans 15 residues. The germline V and J ends were trimmed by 3 bases and 6 bases, with 17 bases remaining between them. Germline CDR1 MGHRA, CDR2 YSYEKL. The CDR3, as DNA: TGCGCCAGCAGCCAGGTCTATGAGGCCAAGGATGGCTACACCTTC. It encodes CASSQVYEAKDGYTF.

The V call is TRBV30, the J call TRBJ1-2; 9 nucleotides agree with TRBD1. Trimming removed 0 bases from V and 2 bases from J; junction bases left unmatched: 7. Germline-derived CDR1 and CDR2 are GTSNPN and SVGIG (reference sequence). The CDR3 runs to 16 residues. The CDR3 region is CAWSVLGTGRNYGYTF. The CDR3 DNA reads TGTGCCTGGAGTGTACTGGGGACAGGGCGGAACTATGGCTACACCTTC.

The V and J genes are TRBV4-2 and TRBJ1-2; D is possibly TRBD1 (6 bases). This CDR3 is built from 16 residues. The germline V and J ends were trimmed by 1 base and 3 bases, with 15 bases remaining between them. Germline V CDR1 and CDR2: LGHNA, YNFKEQ. The CDR3 DNA reads as TGTGCCAGCAGCCAAGGTCGGGGGGCCTTTTACTATGGCTACACCTTC. Its protein product is CASSQGRGAFYYGYTF.

This clone has a single count. V gene TRBV28 combines with J gene TRBJ1-1; D unresolved. Germline V gives CDR1 MDHEN, CDR2 SYDVKM. The V and J ends lost 2 bases and 1 base respectively, with 8 bases between them. CDR3 size: 14 residues. Here the CDR3 reads CASSLEEPNTEAFF. CDR3 DNA: TGTGCCAGCAGTTTAGAGGAGCCGAACACTGAAGCTTTCTTT.

The chain uses TRBV30 and TRBJ2-2, with 8 bases identical to TRBD2. Trimming removed 2 bases from V and 9 bases from J; junction bases left unmatched: 11. The CDR3 has 15 amino acids. Germline-derived CDR1 and CDR2 are GTSNPN and SVGIG (reference sequence). The CDR3 here is CAWSPVPGLGRELFF. For the CDR3, the DNA is TGTGCCTGGAGTCCTGTCCCGGGACTAGGCCGGGAGCTGTTTTTT.

This sequence joins TRBV9 and TRBJ2-3; 8 bases map to TRBD2. The germline CDR1 and CDR2 sequences are SGDLS and YYNGEE. V trimming: 3 bases; J trimming: 1 base; junction bases outside the gene matches: 1. This CDR3 has 14 amino acids. This CDR3 is CASSAGGGTDTQYF. The DNA for the CDR3 is TGTGCCAGCAGCGCGGGGGGGGGCACAGATACGCAGTATTTT.

To note about this clone: Other DNA sequences of this sample code for an identical CDR3. The chain carries TRBV5-1 and TRBJ2-1; the match to TRBD1 covers 7 bases. This CDR3 is 18 amino acids long. Germline CDR1 and CDR2: SGHRS and YFSETQ. The V and J ends lost 0 bases and 0 bases, in that order; junction bases with no gene match: 9. DNA of the CDR3: TGCGCCAGCAGCTTGGCCCCCCCAGGGGGTCTCTCCTACAATGAGCAGTTCTTC. Its translation: CASSLAPPGGLSYNEQFF.

V usage is TRBV7-2 and J usage is TRBJ2-1; 15 bases fit TRBD2. The CDR3 has 19 amino acids. The J segment lost 0 bases and the V segment lost 5 bases, leaving 8 bases of the junction unmatched. CDR1 and CDR2 (germline): SGHTA, FQGNSA. Here the CDR3 reads CASSPWTSGRVSSYNEQFF. The CDR3 DNA sequence: TGTGCCAGCAGCCCATGGACTAGCGGGAGGGTTAGCTCCTACAATGAGCAGTTCTTC.

This clone was counted once. The chain carries TRBV2 and TRBJ2-3, with TRBD1 matching 10 bases. Germline-derived CDR1 and CDR2 are SNHLY and FYNNEI. J gave up 3 bases and V 5 bases, and 8 bases lay outside the gene matches. This CDR3 has 16 amino acids. CDR3 sequence: CASSWDRGGGTDTQYF. As DNA, the CDR3 is TGTGCCAGCAGTTGGGACAGGGGCGGGGGTACAGATACGCAGTATTTT.

The chain carries TRBV29-1 and TRBJ2-7; 8 bases line up with TRBD2. The CDR3 covers 13 residues. Germline assignment: CDR1 SQVTM and CDR2 ANQGSEA. V trimming: 5 bases; J trimming: 7 bases; junction bases outside the gene matches: 10. As DNA, the CDR3 is TGCAGCGTTCCCGGATTAGCGGGAAGGGAGCAGTACTTC. It specifies CSVPGLAGREQYF.

The rearrangement uses TRBV2 and TRBJ2-2, with 7 nucleotides matching TRBD1. The CDR3 has 15 amino acids. The germline V gene encodes CDR1 SNHLY and CDR2 FYNNEI. Germline trimming cut 4 bases from V and 1 base from J; bases unmatched to any gene: 3. The CDR3 sequence: CASSVGDRNTGELFF. The CDR3 nucleotides read TGTGCCAGCAGTGTGGGGGACAGGAACACCGGGGAGCTGTTTTTT.

This clone has just a few counts. The chain combines TRBV5-1 with TRBJ1-1, with no clear D. The CDR3 is 13 amino acids. Germline lookup yields CDR1 SGHRS and CDR2 YFSETQ. Deletions cut 1 base from V and 1 base from J, with 5 bases between. CDR3 coding DNA: TGCGCCAGCAGCTTGTCCTGGAACACTGAAGCTTTCTTT. Its protein is CASSLSWNTEAFF.

The table lists this clone with a few counts. CDR3 coding DNA: TGCGCCAGCAGCCCTTGGACAGGGATGAACACTGAAGCTTTCTTT. It yields the protein CASSPWTGMNTEAFF. V gene TRBV4-1 combines with J gene TRBJ1-1; 8 nucleotides match TRBD1. Germline CDR1 and CDR2: MGHRA and YSYEKL. After removal of 4 bases from V and 0 bases from J, the junction contained 4 bases not matched to a gene. The CDR3 length is 15 residues.

The chain combines TRBV30 with TRBJ1-1; possible D gene TRBD1, 5 bases. The V end was cut by 4 bases, the J end by 2 bases, with 14 bases between. The CDR3 loop spans 14 amino acids. Germline V gene data show CDR1 as GTSNPN and CDR2 as SVGIG (reference sequence). The CDR3 sequence is CAWTHSTGNTEAFF. CDR3 bases: TGTGCCTGGACACATTCCACAGGTAACACTGAAGCTTTCTTT.

CDR3 amino acids: CASSYTPPHEQYF. DNA for the CDR3: TGTGCCAGCAGCTACACACCCCCGCATGAGCAGTACTTC. This chain uses TRBV7-9 with TRBJ2-7; D not resolved. The V end was cut by 4 bases, the J end by 7 bases, with 14 bases between. The CDR3 runs 13 residues. Germline loops: CDR1 SEHNR, CDR2 FQNEAQ (reference sequence).